This TCR beta chain was observed in a study of blood T cells in healthy people across ages. Germline loops: CDR1 LGHDT, CDR2 YNNKEL (reference sequence). The CDR3 has 12 residues. V gave up 7 bases and J gave up 10 bases, with 17 bases separating them. Comments on this clonotype: The antigen remains unidentified.

Overall study results and limits: The unknown donor CMV status may have confounded expanded clonotype changes.

A second PCR of 7 to 11 cycles used a sample-barcoded 5' primer and a J-beta primer mix. CDR3-containing paired-end reads numbering at least 2.5 million came from each sample. TCRdb independently ran MiXCR on the 5' RACE reads; one entry per CDR3 protein. This sample has roughly 2 million distinct CDR3 sequences, with about 50% found just once. The clonotype was recovered from a woman aged 40 to 55 in good health. The sequenced material came from blood. The chain recombines TRBV3-1 with TRBJ2-7; D is perhaps TRBD2 (6 bases). The CDR3 DNA is TGTGCCAGCATTAGCGGAAAGATGGCCCAGTACTTC. Its translation: CASISGKMAQYF.